This TCR beta chain was sequenced in a study of OX40 agonist ivuxolimab in advanced cancers. Study background: At doses from 0.01 to 10 mg/kg, patients were given intravenous ivuxolimab every 2 weeks. Partial response was recorded in three patients: one hepatocellular carcinoma and two cutaneous melanoma cases. Overall study results and limits: With doses of 0.1 to 3.0 mg/kg, CD4+ and CD8+ blood T cells had undergone clonal expansion by week 6. There were also nonresponders showing low normalized T-cell clonal expansion.

Some clones are missing from TCRdb's copy, which holds only in-frame ones; the method was immunoSEQ multiplex PCR. The sample contains fewer than 95,000 clones, around 84% of which appear only once. On this clone itself: Its cognate antigen is unknown.

Trimming at V came to 4 bases and at J to 6 bases, leaving 7 bases not matched to a gene. The CDR3 has 15 amino acids. Germline V gives CDR1 SGHDN, CDR2 FVKESK. Here the sequenced sample was CD4+ or CD8+ T cells sorted from blood, taken in a trial of the OX40 agonist ivuxolimab. V and J are TRBV14 and TRBJ1-2; TRBD1 matches 11 bases. This receptor was identified in an adult with an advanced solid tumor such as melanoma, head and neck, liver or kidney cancer. This chain's CDR3 is CASSPWGTGGDGYTF. CDR3 nucleotide sequence: TGTGCCAGCAGCCCCTGGGGGACAGGGGGGGATGGCTACACCTTC. The full variable domain, completed using reference TRBV14 and TRBJ1-2, is EAGVTQFPSHSVIEKGQTVTLRCDPISGHDNLYWYRRVMGKEIKFLLHFVKESKQDESGMPNNRFLAERTGGTYSTLKVQPAELEDSGVYFCASSPWGTGGDGYTFGSGTRLTVV.